The 24 T cell receptor beta chains below were found in one sample sequenced in a study of shared clonotypes between healthy human individuals. Produced via immunoSEQ multiplex PCR; TCRdb's table is partial and in-frame only. In the table there are 900,000 to 1,200,000 clones, around 78% of which are singletons. The sequenced material came from memory CD4+ T cells from PBMCs. Subset indicated: CD45RA-negative fraction. The receptors were sampled from a man aged 18 to 29 in good health. Some clones in this sample may be carry-over from other donors' samples.

At least ten counts were recorded for this clone. This chain joins TRBV18 and TRBJ1-1; TRBD1 aligns across 7 bases. J was trimmed by 0 bases and V by 9 bases; bases with no gene match: 4. CDR3 size: 13 residues. The germline CDR1 and CDR2 sequences are KGHSH and LQKENI. CDR3 region: CASLGTVNTEAFF. In nucleotides, the CDR3 is TGTGCCAGTCTAGGGACAGTGAACACTGAAGCTTTCTTT.

The chain uses TRBV2 and TRBJ2-1, with D possibly being TRBD1 or TRBD2 (5 bases each). This CDR3 comprises 15 residues. The V end was cut by 7 bases, the J end by 5 bases, with 18 bases between. CDR1 SNHLY and CDR2 FYNNEI come from the germline V gene. CDR3 bases: TGTGCCAGCATTCCCTTTGGGGGAGAAAACAATGAGCAGTTCTTC. Its translation is CASIPFGGENNEQFF.

V is TRBV6-4 and J is TRBJ2-3; no reliable D call. Germline V gene lookup returns CDR1 MRHNA and CDR2 SNTAGT. Trimming left V 2 bases short and J 4 bases short, with 19 bases between. The CDR3 covers 17 residues. CDR3 sequence reads: CASSDGVAQETADTQYF. CDR3 DNA sequence: TGTGCCAGCAGTGACGGGGTGGCTCAAGAGACGGCAGATACGCAGTATTTT.

The chain is built from TRBV7-9 and TRBJ1-2; D gene unclear. Germline-derived CDR1 and CDR2 are SEHNR and FQNEAQ (reference sequence). The CDR3 has 13 residues. The ends were cut back, 3 bases at V and 6 bases at J, with 11 bases in the middle. DNA of the CDR3: TGTGCCAGCAGCTTTCCCGGGCCCAATGGCTACACCTTC. This codes for CASSFPGPNGYTF.

This clone is a singleton in its sample. V is TRBV5-1 and J is TRBJ2-7; TRBD1 matches at 11 bases. CDR1 SGHRS and CDR2 YFSETQ come from the germline V gene. CDR3 length: 15 amino acids. J gave up 5 bases and V 4 bases, and 8 bases lay outside the gene matches. DNA for the CDR3: TGCGCCAGCAGCGTGTTCGGGACAGGGGGTAACGAGCAGTACTTC. Translation gives CASSVFGTGGNEQYF.

J is TRBJ1-1 and V is TRBV19; a weak D match, TRBD1 (5 bases). The CDR3 covers 15 residues. Germline-derived CDR1 and CDR2 are LNHDA and SQIVND (reference sequence). Deletions cut 5 bases from V and 0 bases from J, with 13 bases between. CDR3 protein: CASSARQTMNTEAFF. The CDR3, as DNA: TGTGCCAGTAGTGCAAGACAGACTATGAACACTGAAGCTTTCTTT.

The J gene is TRBJ1-4, the V gene TRBV6-6, with D possibly TRBD1 on 6 matching bases. This CDR3 contains 15 residues. Germline V gene sequence: CDR1 MNHNY, CDR2 SVGAGI (reference sequence). With 6 bases removed from V and 1 base from J, the gap between germline ends came to 12 bases. CDR3 nucleotides: TGTGCCAGCAGACAAGGACAGCAAACTAATGAAAAACTGTTTTTT. Its translation: CASRQGQQTNEKLFF.

V usage is TRBV7-9 and J usage is TRBJ2-7, with TRBD1 matching over 7 bases. This CDR3 region has 12 residues. The germline V gene encodes CDR1 SEHNR and CDR2 FQNEAQ (reference sequence). V shed 5 bases, J shed 6 bases, and the junction held 4 bases outside the gene matches. The CDR3 reads CASSRDRVEQYF. The DNA of the CDR3 is TGTGCCAGCAGCCGCGACAGGGTCGAGCAGTACTTC.

J is TRBJ2-5 and V is TRBV7-8, with 7 bases identical to TRBD2. Germline V lookup: CDR1 SGHVS, CDR2 FQNEAQ. The V and J ends lost 3 bases and 5 bases, in that order; junction bases with no gene match: 3. The CDR3 extends over 13 amino acids. The CDR3 region has the DNA TGTGCCAGCAGCTTCACCGGGGGGGAGACCCAGTACTTC. Translation: CASSFTGGETQYF.

This clone was seen a few times. This chain uses TRBV5-1 with TRBJ2-3; TRBD2 might be the D (6 bases). V gave up 7 bases and J gave up 0 bases, with 15 bases separating them. CDR1 and CDR2 from the germline V gene are SGHRS and YFSETQ. This CDR3 is 15 amino acids long. DNA of the CDR3: TGCGCCAGCCGATCCCTAGCGCCTAGCACAGATACGCAGTATTTT. As protein: CASRSLAPSTDTQYF.

This clone was seen a handful of times. V and J are TRBV4-1 and TRBJ1-1; 8 nucleotides align to TRBD1. The ends lost 2 bases at V and 10 bases at J; junction bases unmatched: 6. The germline gives CDR1 MGHRA, CDR2 YSYEKL. The CDR3 covers 13 residues. The CDR3 loop reads CASSQTQTGAAFF. DNA for the CDR3: TGCGCCAGCAGCCAAACACAGACAGGGGCAGCTTTCTTT.

This chain links TRBV2 with TRBJ2-3; TRBD2 matches at 7 bases. The germline CDR1 and CDR2 sequences are SNHLY and FYNNEI. This CDR3 has 15 residues. Trimming took 4 bases from V and 2 from J; bases not matched to a gene: 6. CDR3 loop: CASSAERDATDTQYF. DNA for the CDR3: TGTGCCAGCAGTGCTGAGCGGGACGCCACAGATACGCAGTATTTT.

V gene TRBV13 combines with J gene TRBJ1-2; D gene ambiguous. The CDR3 totals 15 residues. Per germline, CDR1 PRHDT and CDR2 FYEKMQ (reference sequence). Between the trimmed V and J ends, which lost 5 bases and 6 bases, there was a span of 19 bases. CDR3 bases: TGTGCCAGCAGCCCGACGCAGGATTTCGGGCATGGCTACACCTTC. It yields the protein CASSPTQDFGHGYTF.

V and J are TRBV29-1 and TRBJ1-5; TRBD1 agrees at 8 bases. Trimming cost V 4 bases and J 6 bases; bases outside gene matches: 8. CDR3 size: 14 residues. Germline V gives CDR1 SQVTM, CDR2 ANQGSEA. The CDR3 nucleotides read TGCAGCGTTGTTGAGACAGGGGAGGGTCAGCCCCAGCATTTT. As protein: CSVVETGEGQPQHF.

This chain links TRBV2 with TRBJ2-3; TRBD2 matches at 7 bases. Germline CDR1 reads SNHLY; CDR2 reads FYNNEI. V lost 6 bases, J lost 4 bases, and 1 base stayed unmatched. The CDR3 extends over 12 amino acids. CDR3 amino acids: CASRRESDTQYF. The CDR3 DNA sequence: TGTGCCAGCAGGCGGGAGTCAGATACGCAGTATTTT.

This clone was observed many times. The CDR3 protein is CASSVRDRVTEAFF. The DNA of the CDR3 is TGTGCCAGCAGCGTCCGGGACAGGGTAACCGAAGCTTTCTTT. The chain joins TRBV7-8 to TRBJ1-1; 9 nucleotides align to TRBD1. This CDR3 comprises 14 residues. Germline assignment: CDR1 SGHVS and CDR2 FQNEAQ. Trimming cost V 5 bases and J 8 bases; bases outside gene matches: 9.

The rearrangement links TRBV13 to TRBJ2-7, with D perhaps TRBD2 (5 bases). The CDR3 totals 13 residues. Germline V gene lookup returns CDR1 PRHDT and CDR2 FYEKMQ (reference sequence). V was trimmed by 3 bases and J by 2 bases, leaving 8 bases between them. The CDR3 DNA sequence: TGTGCCAGCAGCTTTGGGAGTACCTACGAGCAGTACTTC. Its translation is CASSFGSTYEQYF.

The genes are TRBV5-1 and TRBJ2-5; no firm D call. The germline gives CDR1 SGHRS, CDR2 YFSETQ. CDR3 length: 13 amino acids. Trimming left V 4 bases short and J 1 base short, with 8 bases between. DNA of the CDR3: TGCGCCAGCAGCACGGACGGCCAAGAGACCCAGTACTTC. Its translation is CASSTDGQETQYF.

V is TRBV7-2 and J is TRBJ1-3; weak D call: TRBD1 (5 bases). This CDR3 is built from 16 residues. The V gene lost 0 bases and the J gene lost 4 bases, with 13 bases spanning the gap. CDR1 is SGHTA and CDR2 is FQGNSA in the germline V gene. In DNA, the CDR3 is TGTGCCAGCAGCTTAGCGCTAAGGGGCACCGGAAACACCATATATTTT. Its translation: CASSLALRGTGNTIYF.

The chain is built from TRBV2 and TRBJ1-5, with a tentative D call TRBD1 (5 bases). The germline V gene has CDR1 SNHLY and CDR2 FYNNEI. The CDR3 is made up of 16 amino acids. With 0 bases removed from V and 0 bases from J, the gap between germline ends came to 9 bases. The CDR3 sequence is CASSEARGYSNQPQHF. The CDR3 DNA reads TGTGCCAGCAGTGAAGCGCGGGGGTATAGCAATCAGCCCCAGCATTTT.

The gene calls are TRBV5-4 and TRBJ1-1, with D uncertain. V lost 5 bases, J lost 2 bases, and 7 bases lay in between. The CDR3 sequence is 12 residues long. Per germline, CDR1 SGHNT and CDR2 YYREEE (reference sequence). The CDR3 nucleotides read TGTGCCAGCAGGGATCTTAACACTGAAGCTTTCTTT. This sequence encodes CASRDLNTEAFF.

This chain uses TRBV5-4 with TRBJ2-5; D is perhaps TRBD1 (7 bases). This CDR3 is built from 17 residues. Germline values: CDR1 SGHNT, CDR2 YYREEE (reference sequence). Trimming stripped 0 bases from V and 2 bases from J, with 17 bases between. CDR3 DNA: TGTGCCAGCAGCTTGGCCGTCAGGGGGGTTGGGCAAGAGACCCAGTACTTC. Protein product: CASSLAVRGVGQETQYF.

CDR3 DNA: TGTGCCAGCTCACCTAATCCCAGGGGGGACTATGGCTACACCTTC. Encoded protein: CASSPNPRGDYGYTF. The genes are TRBV18 and TRBJ1-2; TRBD1 matches at 7 bases. J lost 3 bases, V lost 3 bases, and 7 bases had no gene match. From germline, CDR1 is KGHSH and CDR2 LQKENI. There are 15 residues in the CDR3.

The chain carries TRBV30 and TRBJ2-1; 8 bases fit TRBD2. Losses at the gene ends were 2 bases for V and 7 bases for J; bases not matched to a gene: 13. This CDR3 contains 16 residues. CDR1 GTSNPN and CDR2 SVGIG come from the germline V gene (reference sequence). DNA for the CDR3: TGTGCCTGGAGTCCAAAGCGGGGGCTAGCGGCTAATGAGCAGTTCTTC. Amino acids: CAWSPKRGLAANEQFF.